A selection of T cell receptor beta chains follows, all from one sample in a study of shared clonotypes between healthy human individuals. Some clones are missing from TCRdb's copy, which holds only in-frame ones; the method was immunoSEQ multiplex PCR. The table lists roughly 2 million clones, around 96% of them singletons. The specimen sequenced was naive CD8+ T cells sorted from blood. Receptors originate from a young man in good health. Each CDR3 is given with its conserved first and last residue. The D gene is left open where the match is weak. Size is omitted from some rows. Given values are once, few, many or a class for expanded clones.

J	size	V	D	CDR3	DNA
TRBJ1-2	-	TRBV10-2	-	CASSRQGDYGYTF	TGCGCCAGCAGTAGGCAGGGAGACTATGGCTACACCTTC
TRBJ1-3	-	TRBV5-1	-	CASSLEGSPSSGNTIYF	TGCGCCAGCAGCTTGGAAGGTTCTCCGAGCTCTGGAAACACCATATATTTT
TRBJ1-5	-	TRBV7-3	-	CASSSPLSRRKDNQPQHF	TGTGCCAGCAGCTCCCCCCTAAGTCGAAGGAAGGACAATCAGCCCCAGCATTTT
TRBJ1-3	-	TRBV11-1	-	CASSFRDAASGNTIYF	TGTGCCAGCAGCTTCCGGGACGCCGCCTCTGGAAACACCATATATTTT
TRBJ2-7	-	TRBV9	TRBD1	CASSVWDSPGYEQYF	TGTGCCAGCAGCGTTTGGGACAGCCCCGGCTACGAGCAGTACTTC
TRBJ2-5	once	TRBV2	-	CASSESQGETQYF	TGTGCCAGCAGTGAGAGTCAGGGGGAGACCCAGTACTTC
TRBJ1-2	-	TRBV12-2	-	CASPRDRDRGNYGYTF	TGTGCAAGTCCCCGGGACCGGGACAGGGGGAACTATGGCTACACCTTC
TRBJ1-5	-	TRBV5-8	TRBD1	CASSLALQGAQPQHF	TGTGCCAGCAGCTTGGCATTACAGGGGGCCCAGCCCCAGCATTTT
TRBJ2-2	-	TRBV10-2	-	CASKAENTGELFF	TGCGCCAGCAAAGCGGAGAACACCGGGGAGCTGTTTTTT
TRBJ1-2	once	TRBV4-1	-	CASSQDLAGYGYTF	TGCGCCAGCAGCCAAGATTTGGCAGGATATGGCTACACCTTC
TRBJ1-6	-	TRBV27	TRBD1	CASSPGQGGSPLHF	TGTGCCAGCAGCCCGGGACAGGGGGGTTCACCCCTCCACTTT
TRBJ1-2	-	TRBV5-5	-	CASSTVRAFDYGYTF	TGTGCCAGCAGCACGGTCCGGGCGTTTGACTATGGCTACACCTTC
TRBJ2-3	-	TRBV2	-	CASSGGLDTQYF	TGTGCCAGCAGTGGTGGACTGGATACGCAGTATTTT
TRBJ1-1	-	TRBV14	-	CASSQADPEAFF	TGTGCCAGCAGCCAAGCAGATCCTGAAGCTTTCTTT
TRBJ2-3	once	TRBV19	TRBD2	CASRTSGASTDTQYF	TGTGCCAGTAGGACTAGCGGAGCAAGCACAGATACGCAGTATTTT
TRBJ1-6	once	TRBV7-6	TRBD1	CASSPGGGQDESSPLHF	TGTGCCAGCAGCCCGGGTGGAGGACAGGACGAGAGTTCACCCCTCCACTTT
TRBJ2-3	-	TRBV11-2	-	CASSVSGFTDTQYF	TGTGCCAGCAGCGTTAGCGGATTCACAGATACGCAGTATTTT
TRBJ1-6	-	TRBV27	TRBD1	CASSSTGGDSPLHF	TGTGCCAGCAGTTCCACAGGGGGCGATTCACCCCTCCACTTT
TRBJ2-7	-	TRBV4-1	-	CASSQDLGSSEQYF	TGCGCCAGCAGCCAAGATCTTGGGTCTAGCGAGCAGTACTTC
TRBJ2-2	-	TRBV27	-	CASSLGQYTGELFF	TGTGCCAGCAGTTTAGGACAGTACACCGGGGAGCTGTTTTTT
TRBJ1-1	once	TRBV5-1	TRBD1	CASSRTLTGYTEAFF	TGCGCCAGCAGCCGGACTCTGACAGGGTACACTGAAGCTTTCTTT
TRBJ2-7	-	TRBV6-1	-	CASTGTSKPFYEQYF	TGTGCCAGCACTGGGACTTCGAAACCTTTTTACGAGCAGTACTTC
TRBJ2-3	-	TRBV28	TRBD2	CASTPTGTSPLPSTDTQYF	TGTGCCAGCACCCCAACCGGGACTAGTCCCCTTCCTAGCACAGATACGCAGTATTTT
TRBJ2-5	-	TRBV2	TRBD2	CASNSLGLAGEQETQYF	TGTGCCAGCAACTCCCTAGGACTAGCGGGAGAACAAGAGACCCAGTACTTC
TRBJ2-7	-	TRBV4-3	TRBD1	CASSYDGTGLYEQYF	TGCGCCAGCAGCTACGACGGGACAGGGCTCTACGAGCAGTACTTC
TRBJ1-5	-	TRBV28	-	CASSLRGASSNQPQHF	TGTGCCAGCAGTTTAAGGGGGGCGTCATCGAATCAGCCCCAGCATTTT
TRBJ2-7	-	TRBV5-6	-	CASSLRSSYEQYF	TGTGCCAGCAGCTTGCGTTCCTCCTACGAGCAGTACTTC
TRBJ2-5	-	TRBV27	TRBD1	CASSSSVRQGRETQYF	TGTGCCAGCAGTTCATCCGTCCGACAGGGCCGGGAGACCCAGTACTTC